These 21 T cell receptor beta chains originate from one sample sequenced in a study of shared clonotypes between healthy human individuals. TCRdb keeps only in-frame clones here, not all; method: immunoSEQ multiplex PCR. This table has approximately 590,000 clones, nearly 97% appearing once. Naive CD8 cells lacked CD45RO and underwent positive selection for CCR7, leaving out terminally differentiated effector memory CD45RA+ cells. The material sequenced was naive CD8+ T cells sorted from blood. The source of these receptors is a woman aged 30 to 39 in good health.

The rearrangement uses TRBV11-2 and TRBJ2-1; D not certain. The germline gives CDR1 SGHAT, CDR2 FQNNGV. CDR3 size: 14 residues. V lost 5 bases and J lost 3, with 11 bases in between. This chain's CDR3 is CASSGRRLYNEQFF. CDR3 nucleotides: TGTGCCAGCAGCGGACGGAGACTCTACAATGAGCAGTTCTTC.

The V and J genes are TRBV7-9 and TRBJ2-1; 10 bases align to TRBD1. The CDR3 has 16 residues. Germline-derived CDR1 and CDR2 are SEHNR and FQNEAQ (reference sequence). Trimming at V came to 2 bases and at J to 2 bases, leaving 3 bases not matched to a gene. The CDR3 region is CASSLSGTGAYNEQFF. The CDR3 nucleotides are TGTGCCAGCAGCTTATCCGGGACAGGGGCCTACAATGAGCAGTTCTTC. The full variable domain, in which reference TRBV7-9 and TRBJ2-1 provide the parts outside the CDR3, is DTGVSQNPRHKITKRGQNVTFRCDPISEHNRLYWYRQTLGQGPEFLTYFQNEAQLEKSRLLSDRFSAERPKGSFSTLEIQRTEQGDSAMYLCASSLSGTGAYNEQFFGPGTRLTVL.

The rearrangement joins TRBV19 to TRBJ2-5; tentatively, D is TRBD1 or TRBD2 (6 bases each). The CDR3 sequence is 15 residues long. The V gene lost 6 bases and the J gene lost 5 bases, with 19 bases spanning the gap. Germline lookup yields CDR1 LNHDA and CDR2 SQIVND (reference sequence). The CDR3 region has the DNA TGTGCCAGTAGCCCAACAGGGACTTACTCGGAGACCCAGTACTTC. This sequence encodes CASSPTGTYSETQYF.

This chain links TRBV9 with TRBJ2-7, with D perhaps assigned TRBD1 or TRBD2 (5 bases each). Germline V gene data show CDR1 as SGDLS and CDR2 as YYNGEE. The CDR3 consists of 16 residues. V lost 0 bases and J 5 bases, leaving 18 bases between the germline ends. In DNA form, the CDR3 reads TGTGCCAGCAGCGTAGGAGGTGGGTCGAGGGACCACGAGCAGTACTTC. It translates to CASSVGGGSRDHEQYF.

V is TRBV7-9 and J is TRBJ2-7, with 8 nucleotides matching TRBD1. The CDR3 covers 17 residues. Trimming removed 8 bases from V and 2 bases from J; junction bases left unmatched: 17. From germline, CDR1 is SEHNR and CDR2 FQNEAQ (reference sequence). CDR3 DNA: TGTGCCAGCGAATCTAGCCGGATGGACAGGGACGCCTACGAGCAGTACTTC. Its protein product is CASESSRMDRDAYEQYF.

V gene TRBV9 combines with J gene TRBJ2-7, with 9 nucleotides matching TRBD1. Unmatched junction bases numbered 8, after V lost 4 bases and J lost 6 bases. Germline CDR1 and CDR2: SGDLS and YYNGEE. The CDR3 contains 14 residues. CDR3 sequence reads: CASSPTGGVGEQYF. The CDR3 DNA sequence: TGTGCCAGCAGCCCGACAGGGGGAGTCGGCGAGCAGTACTTC.

The rearrangement uses TRBV6-6 and TRBJ2-7; no definite D call. V was shortened by 7 bases and J by 2 bases, with 12 bases between the two germline ends. Germline V lookup: CDR1 MNHNY, CDR2 SVGAGI (reference sequence). This CDR3 has 13 residues. The CDR3 sequence: CASNHGPTYEQYF. The CDR3 DNA is TGTGCCAGCAACCACGGTCCTACCTACGAGCAGTACTTC.

The chain uses TRBV5-1 and TRBJ2-7; 9 nucleotides line up with TRBD1. The junction had 11 bases not matched to a gene; V was cut back by 4 bases and J by 3 bases. The germline V gene encodes CDR1 SGHRS and CDR2 YFSETQ. The CDR3 has 16 residues. This CDR3 is CASSRRQGQGGYEQYF. In DNA form, the CDR3 reads TGCGCCAGCAGCAGAAGACAGGGACAGGGCGGCTACGAGCAGTACTTC.

The chain couples TRBV5-8 to TRBJ1-1; D is possibly TRBD1 (5 bases). V shed 5 bases and J shed 3 bases, with 14 bases lying between them. CDR3 size: 14 residues. Germline V gene lookup returns CDR1 SGHTS and CDR2 YDEGEE. The CDR3: CASSSTEGHTEAFF. The CDR3 DNA is TGTGCCAGCAGTTCCACAGAGGGGCACACTGAAGCTTTCTTT.

The rearrangement uses TRBV7-4 and TRBJ2-4; D is undetermined. In germline, CDR1 is SGHVT, CDR2 SQSDAQ. The CDR3 spans 15 residues. V was trimmed by 2 bases and J by 0 bases, leaving 8 bases between them. The chain's CDR3 is CASSLLTRAKNIQYF. The CDR3 coding sequence is TGTGCCAGCAGCTTACTAACCAGAGCCAAAAACATTCAGTACTTC.

This chain's CDR3 is CASDSFTGELFF. CDR3 DNA: TGTGCCAGCGACAGTTTCACCGGGGAGCTGTTTTTT. This chain connects TRBV25-1 to TRBJ2-2, with D maybe TRBD1 (5 bases). V was cut by 8 bases and J by 4 bases, with 8 bases left in between. This CDR3 has 12 amino acids. The germline gives CDR1 MGHDK, CDR2 SYGVNS.

This clone was observed a single time. The chain recombines TRBV7-3 with TRBJ2-7; D tentatively reads TRBD1 or TRBD2 (5 bases each). CDR1 and CDR2 from the germline V gene are SGHTA and FQGTGA. CDR3 length: 13 amino acids. V lost 5 bases and J 6 bases, leaving 14 bases between the germline ends. The DNA for the CDR3 is TGTGCCAGCAGCCCCCAGGGACCGGGCGAGCAGTACTTC. Encoded protein: CASSPQGPGEQYF.

The chain links TRBV6-5 to TRBJ2-7; a possible D gene is TRBD1 (6 bases). The CDR3 is made up of 14 amino acids. Trimming took off 7 bases at V and 3 bases at J, with 16 bases between the two ends. The germline V gene encodes CDR1 MNHEY and CDR2 SVGAGI. CDR3 residues: CASKNLGAVYEQYF. The DNA of the CDR3 is TGTGCCAGCAAGAATCTGGGGGCCGTCTACGAGCAGTACTTC.

The chain uses TRBV5-1 and TRBJ2-3; TRBD2 matches at 8 bases. This CDR3 has 15 residues. The trim removed 1 base at V and 2 bases at J, leaving 3 bases unmatched. In germline, CDR1 is SGHRS, CDR2 YFSETQ. CDR3 amino acids: CASSLPSGLTDTQYF. In DNA, the CDR3 is TGCGCCAGCAGCTTGCCTAGCGGGCTCACAGATACGCAGTATTTT.

The chain has TRBV2 and TRBJ2-5; 14 bases are shared with TRBD2. Germline loops: CDR1 SNHLY, CDR2 FYNNEI. J lost 7 bases, V lost 10 bases, and 14 bases had no gene match. This CDR3 has 16 amino acids. The CDR3 region has the DNA TGTGCCATCACAGGACTAGCGGGAGGTCTTAGAGGGACCCAGTACTTC. The encoded protein is CAITGLAGGLRGTQYF.

The count of this clone is one. The chain employs TRBV9 and TRBJ2-1; the D is unclear. CDR3 length: 13 residues. Trimming left V 0 bases short and J 8 bases short, with 9 bases between. Germline V gene lookup returns CDR1 SGDLS and CDR2 YYNGEE. CDR3 nucleotides: TGTGCCAGCAGCGTAGTAGGGCTGGATGAGCAGTTCTTC. It yields the protein CASSVVGLDEQFF.

V usage is TRBV15 and J usage is TRBJ1-1; D is uncertain. Trimming left V 2 bases short and J 5 bases short, with 9 bases between. From germline, CDR1 is LNHNV and CDR2 YYDKDF (reference sequence). The CDR3 spans 13 residues. The CDR3 spells CATSRTGRTEAFF. The CDR3 DNA follows: TGTGCCACCAGCAGAACCGGACGGACTGAAGCTTTCTTT.

The chain combines TRBV13 with TRBJ2-1; 7 bases are a match to TRBD2. Germline V gene lookup returns CDR1 PRHDT and CDR2 FYEKMQ (reference sequence). This CDR3 has 15 residues. J gave up 9 bases and V 3 bases, and 11 bases lay outside the gene matches. The CDR3: CASSFGGGHRREQFF. The CDR3 nucleotides read TGTGCCAGCAGCTTTGGGGGAGGGCACAGGCGTGAGCAGTTCTTC.

This CDR3 reads CASSPGRASNQPQHF. The CDR3 DNA sequence: TGTGCCAGCAGCCCGGGCCGCGCGAGCAATCAGCCCCAGCATTTT. V usage is TRBV28 and J usage is TRBJ1-5; D remains unclear. Germline-derived CDR1 and CDR2 are MDHEN and SYDVKM. This CDR3 contains 15 residues. Trimming pared 6 bases from V and 1 base from J, leaving 13 bases between.

The rearrangement links TRBV7-6 to TRBJ1-3; D unclear. Germline loops: CDR1 SGHVS, CDR2 FNYEAQ. The V gene lost 5 bases and the J gene lost 0 bases, with 20 bases spanning the gap. The CDR3 extends over 18 amino acids. The DNA for the CDR3 is TGTGCCAGCAGCACCCCACCCGCGCCGGTTCACTCTGGAAACACCATATATTTT. It specifies CASSTPPAPVHSGNTIYF.

Written as DNA, the CDR3 is TGTGCCAGCAACCCTTTAGCGGGACCTCGCTACAATGAGCAGTTCTTC. Encoded protein: CASNPLAGPRYNEQFF. The V gene is TRBV28, the J gene TRBJ2-1, with TRBD2 matching 8 bases. Germline V lookup: CDR1 MDHEN, CDR2 SYDVKM. Losses at the gene ends were 7 bases for V and 3 bases for J; bases not matched to a gene: 11. This CDR3 is built from 16 residues.